This is a list of T cell receptor beta chains from one sample in a study of cytomegalovirus exposure and HLA in healthy donors. Using immunoSEQ multiplex PCR, the repertoire was profiled, and TCRdb retains in-frame clones only, with some absent. This repertoire shows over 150,000 clones, about four fifths found once; its top ten account for about 7%. The sequenced sample consisted of PBMCs. The receptors stem from a man in his thirties or forties in good health and CMV-seropositive. Both conserved end residues are trimmed from each CDR3. D genes are given only for firm matches.

CDR3	J	length	V	D
ASSSLPTGVNTEAF	TRBJ1-1	14	TRBV5-1	TRBD1
ASTTRSDRPGNTIY	TRBJ1-3	14	TRBV19	TRBD1
ASSHPMIRDTFYEQY	TRBJ2-7	15	TRBV4-2	NA
ASSIPIRRGGRGVGNQPQH	TRBJ1-5	19	TRBV19	NA
ASKRGDSYEQY	TRBJ2-7	11	TRBV7-9	TRBD2
ASSQDGTGVFSYGYT	TRBJ1-2	15	TRBV4-3	TRBD1
ASSYSPANTGELF	TRBJ2-2	13	TRBV6-6	NA
SVGPTRGAYEQY	NA	12	TRBV29-1	NA
ASSGTGGPSSTDTQY	TRBJ2-3	15	TRBV5-1	TRBD1
AWRLLAAPGDTQY	TRBJ2-3	13	TRBV30	TRBD2
ASSGGSWEGGYT	TRBJ1-2	12	TRBV9	NA
ASSIRTGMGQPQH	TRBJ1-5	13	TRBV28	TRBD1
ASSPGDLLGGYT	TRBJ1-2	12	TRBV6-5	NA
ASSLRPTSGRTSYNEQF	TRBJ2-1	17	TRBV5-1	TRBD2
ASSFESRKSEQY	TRBJ2-7	12	TRBV7-9	NA
ASRIQGEYGYT	TRBJ1-2	11	TRBV6-1	NA
ATSRDTRGNQPQH	TRBJ1-5	13	TRBV15	NA
ASSYSLAGVYEQY	NA	13	TRBV6-5	TRBD2
ASSGEGGANGYT	TRBJ1-2	12	TRBV9	NA
ASSLWREGYEQY	TRBJ2-7	12	TRBV28	TRBD2
ASSVVGTGANTEAF	TRBJ1-1	14	TRBV9	TRBD1
ASSQYSKQNTGELF	TRBJ2-2	14	TRBV23-1	NA
ASSEANTEAF	TRBJ1-1	10	TRBV10-2	NA
ASSLLGTENEKLF	TRBJ1-4	13	TRBV5-8	NA
ASSLVAAGGETQY	TRBJ2-5	13	TRBV7-9	NA
ASSLPSGGRGTDTQY	TRBJ2-3	15	TRBV7-2	TRBD2
ASSPTFADQETQY	TRBJ2-5	13	TRBV18	NA
AAQREGHEQF	TRBJ2-1	10	TRBV30	TRBD2
ATSKRTGPTYEQY	TRBJ2-7	13	TRBV15	TRBD1
ASSPVQVAEKLF	TRBJ1-4	12	TRBV18	NA